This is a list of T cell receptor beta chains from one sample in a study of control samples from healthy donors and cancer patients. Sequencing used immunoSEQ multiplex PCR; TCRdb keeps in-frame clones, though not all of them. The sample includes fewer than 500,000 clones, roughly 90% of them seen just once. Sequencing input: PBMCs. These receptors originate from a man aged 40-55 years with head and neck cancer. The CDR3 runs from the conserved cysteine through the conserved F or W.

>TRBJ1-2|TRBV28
CASRGAANYGYTF
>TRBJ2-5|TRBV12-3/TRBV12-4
CASSLLAEETQYF
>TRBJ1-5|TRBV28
CASRKAGSEWQPQHF
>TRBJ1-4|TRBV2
CASRGSANEKLFF
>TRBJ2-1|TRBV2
CASKGLAGGGEQFF
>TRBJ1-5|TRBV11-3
CASSLDGRLISNQPQHF
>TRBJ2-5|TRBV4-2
CASSQGAQGLSETQYF
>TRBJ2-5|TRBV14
CASSQALMTPGGTQYF
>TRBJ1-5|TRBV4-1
CASSQRQNSNQPQHF
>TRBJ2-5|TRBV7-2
CASSLGARETQYF
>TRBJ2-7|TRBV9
CASSPFSGSSYEQYF
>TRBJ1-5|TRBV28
CASTTGQRQPQHF
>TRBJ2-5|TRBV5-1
CASSLKSETQYF
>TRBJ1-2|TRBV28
CASSTQGANYGYTF
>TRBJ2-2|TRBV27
CASSRTGGGGELFF
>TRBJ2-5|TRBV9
CASSVVGGNQETQYF
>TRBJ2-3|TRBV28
CASSGITGSAGVTADTQYF
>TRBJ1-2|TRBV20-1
CRPTGSYGYTF
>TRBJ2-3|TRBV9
CASSVILGGYTDTQYF
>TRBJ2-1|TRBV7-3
CASSSSLSGGTYNEQFF
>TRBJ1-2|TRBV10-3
CAISSQGANYGYTF
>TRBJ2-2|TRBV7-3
CASSLARVNTGELFF
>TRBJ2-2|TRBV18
CASSPTRDYTGELFF
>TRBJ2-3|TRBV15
CATSRDRSGTDTQYF
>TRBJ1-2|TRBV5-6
CASSLAQAGILSYGFTF
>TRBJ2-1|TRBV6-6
CASSFSTRDPWNEQFF
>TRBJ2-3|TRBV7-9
CASSMPGLSTDTQYF
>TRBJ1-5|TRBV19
CASTRDSISNQPQHF
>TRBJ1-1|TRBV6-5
CASSSGTEATEAFF
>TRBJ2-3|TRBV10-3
CAISEGNPSTDTQYF
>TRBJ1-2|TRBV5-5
CASSPPVGPHYGYTF
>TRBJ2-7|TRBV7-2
CASSLEAGVSHEQYF
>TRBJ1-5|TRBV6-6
CASSYSGQDRQPQHF
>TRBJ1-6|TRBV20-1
CSASGTFDNSPLHF
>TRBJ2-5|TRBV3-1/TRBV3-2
CASSHGSGTTGQETQYF
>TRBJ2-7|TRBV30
CAWRVGGIHEQYF
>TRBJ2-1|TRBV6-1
CASSEAITSGIVYNEQFF
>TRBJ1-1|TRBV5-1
CASSLVGSTEAFF
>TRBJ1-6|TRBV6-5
CASLQGVTYNSPLHF
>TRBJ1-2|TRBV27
CASSLSGGVYGYTF
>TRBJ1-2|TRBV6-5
CASWTGNYGYTF
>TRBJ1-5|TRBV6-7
CASSYSGTGGNQPQHF
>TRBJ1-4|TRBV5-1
CASSFFGVREKLFF
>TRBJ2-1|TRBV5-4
CASSPGGLAGNQFF
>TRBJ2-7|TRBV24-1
CATSDVGSSTYEQYF